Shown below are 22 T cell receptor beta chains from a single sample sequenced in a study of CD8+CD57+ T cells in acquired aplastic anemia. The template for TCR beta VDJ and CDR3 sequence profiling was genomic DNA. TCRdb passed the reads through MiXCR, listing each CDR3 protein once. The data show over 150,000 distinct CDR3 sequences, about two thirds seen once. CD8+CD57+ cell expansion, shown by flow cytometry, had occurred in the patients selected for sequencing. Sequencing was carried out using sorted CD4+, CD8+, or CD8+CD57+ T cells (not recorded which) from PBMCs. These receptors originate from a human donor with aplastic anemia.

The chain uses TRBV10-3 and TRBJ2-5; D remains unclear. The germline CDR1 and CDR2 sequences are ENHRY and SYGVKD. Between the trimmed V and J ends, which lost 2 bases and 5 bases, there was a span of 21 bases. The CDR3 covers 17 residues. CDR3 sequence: CAISEGPLTSRLETQYF. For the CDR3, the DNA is TGTGCCATCAGTGAGGGCCCCCTGACCAGCCGGTTGGAGACCCAGTACTTC.

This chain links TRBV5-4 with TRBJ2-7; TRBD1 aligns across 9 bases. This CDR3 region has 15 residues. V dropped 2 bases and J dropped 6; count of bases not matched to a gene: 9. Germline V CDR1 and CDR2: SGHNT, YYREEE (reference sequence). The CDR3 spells CASSFEGTGLSEQYF. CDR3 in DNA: TGTGCCAGCAGCTTCGAGGGGACAGGGCTGTCCGAGCAGTACTTC.

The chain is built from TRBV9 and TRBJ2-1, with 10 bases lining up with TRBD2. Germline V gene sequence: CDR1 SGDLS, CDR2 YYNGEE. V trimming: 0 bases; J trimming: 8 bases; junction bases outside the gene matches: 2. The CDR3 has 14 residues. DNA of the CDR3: TGTGCCAGCAGCGTAGGGACTAGCGGTGATGAGCAGTTCTTC. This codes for CASSVGTSGDEQFF.

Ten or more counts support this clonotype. CDR3 DNA: TGTGCCAGCAGTGGCGGGGGGGCCACAGATACGCAGTATTTT. Translating it yields CASSGGGATDTQYF. The genes are TRBV6-4 and TRBJ2-3, with 9 bases fitting TRBD2. The germline gives CDR1 MRHNA, CDR2 SNTAGT. The CDR3 spans 14 residues. V lost 4 bases to trimming and J lost 2 bases; unmatched junction nucleotides: 1.

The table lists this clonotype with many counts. Here the CDR3 reads CASSRQGPYSNQPQHF. CDR3 nucleotides: TGTGCCAGCAGTCGACAGGGGCCTTATAGCAATCAGCCCCAGCATTTT. This rearrangement joins TRBV27 to TRBJ1-5; the match to TRBD1 covers 8 bases. With 5 bases clipped from V and 0 bases from J, the junction kept 6 bases outside the gene matches. This CDR3 has 16 residues. Per the germline V gene, CDR1 is MNHEY and CDR2 is SMNVEV (reference sequence).

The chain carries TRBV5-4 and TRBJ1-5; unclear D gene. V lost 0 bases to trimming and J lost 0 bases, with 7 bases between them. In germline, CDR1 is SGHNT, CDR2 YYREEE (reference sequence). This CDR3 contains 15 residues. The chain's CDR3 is CASSLDANSNQPQHF. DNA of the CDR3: TGTGCCAGCAGCTTGGACGCGAATAGCAATCAGCCCCAGCATTTT.

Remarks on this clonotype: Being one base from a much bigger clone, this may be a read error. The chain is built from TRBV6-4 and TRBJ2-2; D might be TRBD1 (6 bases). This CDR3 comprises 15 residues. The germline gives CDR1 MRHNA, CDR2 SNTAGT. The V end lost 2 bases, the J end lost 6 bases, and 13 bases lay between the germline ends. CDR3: CASSDGAGEAGELFF. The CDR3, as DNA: TGTGCCAGCAGTGACGGGGCAGGGGAAGCCGGGGAGCTGTTTTTT.

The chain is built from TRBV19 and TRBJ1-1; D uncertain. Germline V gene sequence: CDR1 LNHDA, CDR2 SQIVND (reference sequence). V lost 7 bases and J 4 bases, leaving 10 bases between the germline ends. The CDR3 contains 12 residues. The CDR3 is CASTTGRTEAFF. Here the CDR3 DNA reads TGTGCCAGTACCACCGGTCGCACTGAAGCTTTCTTT.

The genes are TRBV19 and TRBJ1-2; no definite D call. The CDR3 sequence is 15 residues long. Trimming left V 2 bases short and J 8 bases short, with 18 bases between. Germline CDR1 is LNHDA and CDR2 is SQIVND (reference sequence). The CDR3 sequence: CASSISTDAPGGYTF. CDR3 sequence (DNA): TGTGCCAGTAGTATATCTACGGACGCTCCAGGAGGCTACACCTTC.

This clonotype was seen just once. The chain's CDR3 is CATSPDSNYGYTF. Here the CDR3 DNA reads TGTGCCACCAGCCCGGACAGTAACTATGGCTACACCTTC. The chain links TRBV15 to TRBJ1-2; possible D gene TRBD1, 6 bases. V was pared by 5 bases and J by 1 base, with 8 bases between. CDR1 and CDR2 (germline): LNHNV, YYDKDF (reference sequence). This CDR3 region has 13 residues.

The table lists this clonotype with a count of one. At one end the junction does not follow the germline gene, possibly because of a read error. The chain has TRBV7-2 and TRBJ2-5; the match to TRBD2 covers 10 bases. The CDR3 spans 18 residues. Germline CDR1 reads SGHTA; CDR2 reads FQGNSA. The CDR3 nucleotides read TGTGCCAGCAGCGTAGCCCAGGCAGGTGGACTAGCGGTGGAGACCCAGTACTTC. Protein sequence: CASSVAQAGGLAVETQYF.

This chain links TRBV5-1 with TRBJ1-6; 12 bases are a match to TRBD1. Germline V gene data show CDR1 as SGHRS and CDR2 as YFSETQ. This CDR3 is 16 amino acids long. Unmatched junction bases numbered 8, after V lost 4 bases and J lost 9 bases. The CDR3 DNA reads TGCGCCAGCAGCACCATACCGGGACAGGGGGCTTCACCCCTCCACTTT. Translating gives CASSTIPGQGASPLHF.

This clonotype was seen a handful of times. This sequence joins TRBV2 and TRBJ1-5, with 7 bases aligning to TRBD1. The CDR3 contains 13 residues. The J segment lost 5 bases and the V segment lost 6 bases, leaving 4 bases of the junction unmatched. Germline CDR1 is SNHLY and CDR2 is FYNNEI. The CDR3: CASRETGDQPQHF. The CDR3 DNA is TGTGCCAGCAGGGAAACAGGGGATCAGCCCCAGCATTTT.

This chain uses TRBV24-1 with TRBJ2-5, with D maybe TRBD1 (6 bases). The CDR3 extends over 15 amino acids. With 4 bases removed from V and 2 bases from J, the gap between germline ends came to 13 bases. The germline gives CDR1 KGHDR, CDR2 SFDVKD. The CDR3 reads CATSDPDRFQETQYF. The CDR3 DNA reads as TGTGCCACCAGTGACCCCGACAGGTTTCAAGAGACCCAGTACTTC.

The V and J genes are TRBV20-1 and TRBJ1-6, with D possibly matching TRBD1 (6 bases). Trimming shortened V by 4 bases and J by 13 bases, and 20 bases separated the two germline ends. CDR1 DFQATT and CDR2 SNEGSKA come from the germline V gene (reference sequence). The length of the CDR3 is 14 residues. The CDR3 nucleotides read TGCAGTGCTATTCGGGGGGCCCTTCGGGAGCCCCTCCACTTT. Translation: CSAIRGALREPLHF.

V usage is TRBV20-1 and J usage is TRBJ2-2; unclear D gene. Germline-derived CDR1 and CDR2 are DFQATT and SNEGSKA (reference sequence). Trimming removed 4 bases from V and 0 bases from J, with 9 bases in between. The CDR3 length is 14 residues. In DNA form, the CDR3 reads TGCAGTGCTATGTGGGATACGAACACCGGGGAGCTGTTTTTT. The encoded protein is CSAMWDTNTGELFF.

CDR3 nucleotides: TGTGCCAGCAGCTTGGTCTTCTACGAGCAGTACTTC. Translating gives CASSLVFYEQYF. V gene TRBV5-5 combines with J gene TRBJ2-7; D is ambiguous. V lost 0 bases to trimming and J lost 3 bases, with 4 bases between them. CDR3 size: 12 residues. Per the germline V gene, CDR1 is SGHKS and CDR2 is YYEKEE (reference sequence).

For the CDR3, the DNA is TGTGCCAGCAGTTTTCTAGCGAGCACAGATACGCAGTATTTT. Translation: CASSFLASTDTQYF. The chain has TRBV12-3 or TRBV12-4 and TRBJ2-3; weak D call: TRBD2 (6 bases). CDR3 length equals 14 residues. V lost 3 bases and J lost 0, with 7 bases in between.

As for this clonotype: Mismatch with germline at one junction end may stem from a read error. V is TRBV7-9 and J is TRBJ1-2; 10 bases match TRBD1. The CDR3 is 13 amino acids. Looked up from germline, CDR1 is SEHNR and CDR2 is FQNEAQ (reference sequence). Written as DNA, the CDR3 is TGTGCCAGCAGCGGGACAGGGGTGGATGGCCACACCTTC. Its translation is CASSGTGVDGHTF.

CDR3 loop: CASSIGTGPYGYTF. CDR3 sequence (DNA): TGTGCCAGTAGTATAGGGACAGGCCCCTATGGCTACACCTTC. The chain links TRBV19 to TRBJ1-2; 7 bases match TRBD1. Germline-derived CDR1 and CDR2 are LNHDA and SQIVND (reference sequence). The CDR3 contains 14 residues. The trim removed 1 base at V and 4 bases at J, leaving 3 bases unmatched.

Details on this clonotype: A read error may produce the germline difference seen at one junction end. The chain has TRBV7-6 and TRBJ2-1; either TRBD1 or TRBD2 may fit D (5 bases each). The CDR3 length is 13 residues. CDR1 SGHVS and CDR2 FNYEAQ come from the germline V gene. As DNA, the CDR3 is TGTGCCAGCAGCTTGGGGGTGAACAATGAGCAGTTATTC. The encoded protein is CASSLGVNNEQLF. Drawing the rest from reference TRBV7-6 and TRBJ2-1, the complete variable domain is GAGVSQSPRYKVTKRGQDVALRCDPISGHVSLYWYRQALGQGPEFLTYFNYEAQQDKSGLPNDRFSAERPEGSISTLTIQRTEQRDSAMYRCASSLGVNNEQLFGPGTRLTVL.

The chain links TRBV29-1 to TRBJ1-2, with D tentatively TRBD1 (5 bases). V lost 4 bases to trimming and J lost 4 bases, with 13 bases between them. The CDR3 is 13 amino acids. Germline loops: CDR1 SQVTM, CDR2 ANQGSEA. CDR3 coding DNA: TGCAGCGTTGTCGGCGGGAGGGGCTATGGCTACACCTTC. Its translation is CSVVGGRGYGYTF.